Following are 25 T cell receptor beta chains from one sample sequenced in a study of low-dose radiotherapy and immunotherapy resistance in tumors. TRAV- and TRBV-specific primers were used for first-strand cDNA, which covered alpha and beta chains. It was with a constant-region primer and a V-primer adapter that TCRs were amplified over about 20 PCR cycles. TCRdb re-called the reads through MiXCR, storing one row per CDR3 protein. This sample has approximately 14,000 distinct CDR3 sequences; more than 65% occur once, and the top ten carry less than 6%. The receptors originated from a human donor with advanced metastatic prostate, ovarian, gallbladder or colorectal cancer (not recorded which). This table probably holds off-target reads from a library built for another chain.

The chain uses TRBV30 and TRBJ2-5; D is perhaps TRBD1 or TRBD2 (5 bases each). The CDR3 spans 13 residues. The germline V gene has CDR1 GTSNPN and CDR2 SVGIG (reference sequence). V lost 3 bases, J lost 1 base, and 9 bases lay in between. CDR3 in amino acids: CAWSRGTQETQYF. The CDR3, as DNA: TGTGCCTGGAGCCGAGGGACCCAAGAGACCCAGTACTTC.

This rearrangement joins TRBV11-2 to TRBJ2-2; D perhaps matches TRBD2 (6 bases). Germline V gene lookup returns CDR1 SGHAT and CDR2 FQNNGV. The CDR3 consists of 16 residues. The germline V and J ends were trimmed by 0 bases and 5 bases, with 13 bases remaining between them. DNA of the CDR3: TGTGCCAGCAGCTTAGATCTTACGGGGAGGACCGGGGAGCTGTTTTTT. Translated, it gives CASSLDLTGRTGELFF.

The rearrangement uses TRBV10-2 and TRBJ1-1; D is possibly TRBD1 (6 bases). CDR1 WSHSY and CDR2 SAAADI come from the germline V gene. V lost 4 bases, J lost 4 bases, and 16 bases lay in between. The CDR3 has 15 amino acids. CDR3 sequence reads: CASSAWDICVTEAFF. The DNA for the CDR3 is TGCGCCAGCAGTGCCTGGGACATTTGTGTCACTGAAGCTTTCTTT.

V and J are TRBV11-2 and TRBJ2-1, with 7 bases lining up with TRBD2. Germline V lookup: CDR1 SGHAT, CDR2 FQNNGV. V dropped 5 bases and J dropped 8; count of bases not matched to a gene: 3. CDR3 length equals 12 residues. In DNA, the CDR3 is TGTGCCAGCAGCCCACGGGAGGATGAGCAGTTCTTC. Protein product: CASSPREDEQFF.

V and J are TRBV2 and TRBJ2-2, with a possible D match to TRBD2 (5 bases). V lost 4 bases and J lost 0, with 9 bases in between. This CDR3 has 15 amino acids. From germline, CDR1 is SNHLY and CDR2 FYNNEI. The chain's CDR3 is CASSVGSANTGELFF. In DNA, the CDR3 is TGTGCCAGCAGTGTGGGTAGCGCGAACACCGGGGAGCTGTTTTTT.

This chain joins TRBV5-6 and TRBJ2-7; D gene unclear. The germline CDR1 and CDR2 sequences are SGHDT and YYEEEE. The V end was cut by 4 bases, the J end by 3 bases, with 8 bases between. The CDR3 is made up of 12 amino acids. CDR3 protein: CASSVDLYEQYF. In DNA, the CDR3 is TGTGCCAGCAGCGTGGACCTCTACGAGCAGTACTTC.

This clonotype was seen once. The chain uses TRBV11-2 and TRBJ2-5; maybe TRBD1 (6 bases). The germline V and J ends were trimmed by 6 bases and 5 bases, with 13 bases remaining between them. The CDR3 is 13 residues long. Germline V gene lookup returns CDR1 SGHAT and CDR2 FQNNGV. CDR3 loop: CASRGYDRETQYF. CDR3 nucleotides: TGTGCCAGCAGGGGCTACGACAGGGAGACCCAGTACTTC.

V usage is TRBV5-6 and J usage is TRBJ2-7; D is unresolved. V was clipped by 4 bases and J by 6 bases, with 17 bases between them. The CDR3 consists of 14 residues. Looked up from germline, CDR1 is SGHDT and CDR2 is YYEEEE. The CDR3 loop is CASSPPQDRGEQYF. CDR3 nucleotides: TGTGCCAGCAGCCCACCTCAAGACCGTGGCGAGCAGTACTTC.

The chain carries TRBV12-3 or TRBV12-4 and TRBJ2-5, with 10 nucleotides matching TRBD2. The CDR3 runs to 15 residues. The J segment lost 0 bases and the V segment lost 4 bases, leaving 2 bases of the junction unmatched. The CDR3 DNA sequence: TGTGCCAGCAGTTCAGCGGGGGGGTACCAAGAGACCCAGTACTTC. Translation: CASSSAGGYQETQYF.

CDR3 bases: TGTGCCAGCAGCCAGAACAGGGAGACACACAATGAGCAGTTCTTC. Its translation is CASSQNRETHNEQFF. The J gene is TRBJ2-1, the V gene TRBV3-1; D possibly corresponds to TRBD1 (6 bases). V was shortened by 3 bases and J by 5 bases, with 14 bases between the two germline ends. The CDR3 is made up of 15 amino acids. CDR1 LGHDT and CDR2 YNNKEL come from the germline V gene (reference sequence).

V is TRBV6-6 and J is TRBJ1-6, with a possible D match to TRBD1 (5 bases). Germline CDR1 reads MNHNY; CDR2 reads SVGAGI (reference sequence). Trimming removed 6 bases at V and 7 bases at J, with 10 bases between. This CDR3 contains 13 residues. The CDR3 loop is CASRQVQNSPLHF. In DNA, the CDR3 is TGTGCCAGCAGACAGGTACAGAATTCACCCCTCCACTTT.

This sequence joins TRBV18 and TRBJ1-5; the match to TRBD1 covers 10 bases. The CDR3 has 16 residues. Germline CDR1 KGHSH, CDR2 LQKENI. Trimming at V came to 1 base and at J to 5 bases, leaving 5 bases not matched to a gene. The CDR3 region has the DNA TGTGCCAGCTCACCACGGGACAGGGGATACGATCAGCCCCAGCATTTT. This sequence encodes CASSPRDRGYDQPQHF.

This clonotype has just a few counts. The V gene is TRBV3-1, the J gene TRBJ2-1; D is undetermined. Germline V gene lookup returns CDR1 LGHDT and CDR2 YNNKEL (reference sequence). The CDR3 totals 11 residues. V lost 8 bases and J 10 bases, leaving 12 bases between the germline ends. CDR3 in amino acids: CASGEWREQFF. CDR3 sequence (DNA): TGTGCCAGCGGGGAATGGCGGGAGCAGTTCTTC.

The V call is TRBV19, the J call TRBJ2-1, with 10 bases that match TRBD2. Germline CDR1 and CDR2: LNHDA and SQIVND (reference sequence). CDR3 length equals 17 residues. Trimming removed 4 bases from V and 9 bases from J; junction bases left unmatched: 15. The CDR3 sequence: CASSTQLAGSVRGEQFF. DNA for the CDR3: TGTGCCAGTAGTACCCAACTAGCGGGGTCGGTGAGGGGTGAGCAGTTCTTC. Combining the CDR3 with reference TRBV19 and TRBJ2-1 gives the whole variable domain DGGITQSPKYLFRKEGQNVTLSCEQNLNHDAMYWYRQDPGQGLRLIYYSQIVNDFQKGDIAEGYSVSREKKESFPLTVTSAQKNPTAFYLCASSTQLAGSVRGEQFFGPGTRLTVL.

The sample holds one count of this clonotype. This chain's CDR3 is CAISDSNQETQYF. Here the CDR3 DNA reads TGTGCCATCAGTGACTCGAACCAAGAGACCCAGTACTTC. The chain links TRBV10-3 to TRBJ2-5; no clear D. The CDR3 totals 13 residues. CDR1 ENHRY and CDR2 SYGVKD come from the germline V gene. The germline V and J ends were trimmed by 3 bases and 0 bases, with 5 bases remaining between them.

The J gene is TRBJ2-5, the V gene TRBV2; 9 nucleotides line up with TRBD2. CDR1 and CDR2 (germline): SNHLY, FYNNEI. The CDR3 length is 14 residues. Unmatched junction bases numbered 9, after V lost 6 bases and J lost 7 bases. The CDR3 reads CASSLDGGGGTQYF. CDR3 nucleotides: TGTGCCAGCAGCTTGGACGGCGGGGGGGGGACCCAGTACTTC.

This chain uses TRBV7-8 with TRBJ1-1, with 7 bases matching TRBD1. Germline lookup yields CDR1 SGHVS and CDR2 FQNEAQ. The length of the CDR3 is 14 residues. J lost 5 bases, V lost 4 bases, and 7 bases had no gene match. Written as DNA, the CDR3 is TGTGCCAGCAGCTCCCGACAGGGCGGAACTGAAGCTTTCTTT. Its translation: CASSSRQGGTEAFF.

This rearrangement joins TRBV28 to TRBJ1-5, with D unresolved. The germline V and J ends were trimmed by 4 bases and 1 base, with 8 bases remaining between them. Germline lookup yields CDR1 MDHEN and CDR2 SYDVKM. The CDR3 sequence is 14 residues long. The CDR3 region is CASSWMGSNQPQHF. The CDR3 nucleotides are TGTGCCAGCAGTTGGATGGGGAGCAATCAGCCCCAGCATTTT.

This chain uses TRBV4-1 with TRBJ2-1, with no clear D. Trimming cost V 0 bases and J 5 bases, with 17 bases left between them. In germline, CDR1 is MGHRA, CDR2 YSYEKL. This CDR3 comprises 17 residues. As DNA, the CDR3 is TGCGCCAGCAGCCAAGAAGGTAACAGCTGGTGGAACAATGAGCAGTTCTTC. Residues: CASSQEGNSWWNNEQFF.

A single count supports this clonotype. The rearrangement links TRBV29-1 to TRBJ2-3; D uncertain. The germline V gene encodes CDR1 SQVTM and CDR2 ANQGSEA. Trimming shortened V by 5 bases and J by 0 bases, and 15 bases separated the two germline ends. The length of the CDR3 is 15 residues. The CDR3 bases are TGCAGCGTTTCAGGCACAATCCTGAGCACAGATACGCAGTATTTT. Amino acids: CSVSGTILSTDTQYF.

The chain is built from TRBV7-9 and TRBJ2-5; TRBD2 is a possible D gene (7 bases). The CDR3 is made up of 14 amino acids. The germline gives CDR1 SEHNR, CDR2 FQNEAQ (reference sequence). V lost 7 bases and J 2 bases, leaving 14 bases between the germline ends. This chain's CDR3 is CASNAGAKQETQYF. The CDR3, as DNA: TGTGCCAGCAACGCGGGGGCCAAACAAGAGACCCAGTACTTC.

The chain couples TRBV7-3 to TRBJ2-2; TRBD1 agrees at 7 bases. The J segment lost 5 bases and the V segment lost 3 bases, leaving 12 bases of the junction unmatched. CDR3 size: 17 residues. The germline V gene encodes CDR1 SGHTA and CDR2 FQGTGA. DNA of the CDR3: TGTGCCAGCAGCTTTCGCGCCGGGACAGATGGGACCGGGGAGCTGTTTTTT. Encoded protein: CASSFRAGTDGTGELFF.

This clonotype has a single count. This CDR3 is CASSLRADSRNQPQHF. CDR3 DNA: TGTGCCAGCAGCCTTAGGGCGGACAGTCGCAATCAGCCCCAGCATTTT. The chain employs TRBV6-5 and TRBJ1-5; TRBD1 is a possible D gene (6 bases). The germline V gene encodes CDR1 MNHEY and CDR2 SVGAGI. V lost 6 bases and J 2 bases, leaving 17 bases between the germline ends. CDR3 length: 16 residues.

The chain joins TRBV12-3 or TRBV12-4 to TRBJ2-5, with D unresolved. Trimming removed 5 bases at V and 5 bases at J, with 12 bases between. The CDR3 runs 13 residues. This CDR3 is CASSPGQKETQYF. In nucleotides, the CDR3 is TGTGCCAGCAGTCCCGGGCAGAAGGAGACCCAGTACTTC.

The V gene is TRBV19, the J gene TRBJ1-4; unclear D gene. Germline V gene data show CDR1 as LNHDA and CDR2 as SQIVND (reference sequence). V shed 9 bases and J shed 8 bases, with 13 bases lying between them. The CDR3 totals 12 residues. CDR3 loop: CASTDFDEKLFF. CDR3 sequence (DNA): TGTGCCAGCACGGACTTTGACGAAAAACTGTTTTTT.